This T cell receptor beta chain was captured in a study of blood T cell repertoires in COVID-19. Study overall: Acute and convalescent COVID-19 specimens originated in the United States, Italy and Spain. T cells, B-cell-depleted T cells, or PBMCs supplied cDNA or gDNA.

Authors' analysis steps: Cell counts per sample came from amplifying reference gene primers. Repertoires were generated with immunoSEQ multiplex PCR, while TCRdb's copy carries only in-frame clones and drops some. D and trimming come from the DNA, and the V and J calls and clone size come from that table. There are around 160,000 clones in the sample; 85% to 90% occur only once, and roughly 2.1% lies in the top ten. The CDR3 is 15 amino acids. The germline V gene has CDR1 LGHDT and CDR2 YNNKEL (reference sequence). The J segment lost 6 bases and the V segment lost 1 base, leaving 5 bases of the junction unmatched.

The clonotype comes from a human donor in a cohort sampled during active COVID-19. The sequenced material came from peripheral blood. V usage is TRBV3-1 (or the pseudogene TRBV3-2) and J usage is TRBJ1-2; TRBD1 agrees at 10 bases. CDR3 sequence: CASSQAAGTGDGYTF. The DNA of the CDR3 is TGTGCCAGCAGCCAAGCAGCCGGGACAGGGGATGGCTACACCTTC.